Given below is one TCR beta chain in context. The CDR3 is 15 amino acids. Germline CDR1 reads KGHDR; CDR2 reads SFDVKD. V lost 5 bases and J lost 0, with 9 bases in between. The sample belongs to a study of blood T cell repertoires in COVID-19. Study context: T cells, B-cell-depleted T cells, or PBMCs supplied cDNA or gDNA.

TCRdb's copy holds only in-frame clones and misses some; the assay was immunoSEQ multiplex PCR. This table has about 200,000 clones, 65% to 90% appearing once. The clonotype comes from a man aged 45-60 years with acute or convalescent COVID-19. The sequencing sample was made of peripheral blood. J is TRBJ2-2 and V is TRBV24-1; D remains ambiguous. The CDR3 reads CATSGSNANTGELFF. As DNA, the CDR3 is TGTGCCACCAGTGGATCTAACGCGAACACCGGGGAGCTGTTTTTT.